Each of the 27 T cell receptor delta chains below was sequenced from the same sample in a study of Vδ1+ human thymocytes. Antigen specificity for these receptors is unknown. Extracted RNA was reverse transcribed into cDNA. Pooled V-gene forward primers with one constant-region reverse primer generated the CDR3 amplicons by multiplex PCR. With CATT, TCRdb re-called clones from the multiplex PCR reads. The sample has about 75,000 delta-chain clones; more than 30% are singletons. Regarding the study as a whole: Highly polyclonal TRG and TRD repertoires with Gaussian CDR3 length distributions appeared in thymus.

Sample: Vdelta1+ gamma-delta thymocytes from the thymus. Subset reported: FACS-sorted CD3+ TCRalphabeta- TCRVdelta1+ TCRVdelta2- thymocytes. The receptors were gathered from a boy in the first two years of life who had congenital heart surgery.

In this sample, this clone turned up a few times. The gene calls are TRDV1 and TRDJ1; possibly TRDD2 for D (7 bases). V lost 3 bases and J 1 base, leaving 21 bases between the germline ends. The V gene's germline CDR1 is TSWWSYY and CDR2 QGS. The CDR3 runs 18 residues. This CDR3 is CALGDRSYGGAGTDKLIF. The DNA of the CDR3 is TGTGCTCTTGGGGATCGTTCCTACGGGGGAGCCGGCACCGATAAACTCATCTTT.

The chain recombines TRDV2 with TRDJ1; a possible D gene is TRDD3 (5 bases). Deletions cut 0 bases from V and 0 bases from J, with 25 bases between. This CDR3 is built from 20 residues. The germline V gene has CDR1 GEAIGNYY and CDR2 EKD. The CDR3 region has the DNA TGTGCCTGTGACACCGTTTGGTCCTGGGTGATACCCCCGTACACCGATAAACTCATCTTT. It is translated as CACDTVWSWVIPPYTDKLIF.

The gene calls are TRDV1 and TRDJ1; D is unresolved. The CDR3 extends over 19 amino acids. The V end lost 2 bases, the J end lost 3 bases, and 25 bases lay between the germline ends. CDR1 and CDR2 (germline): TSWWSYY, QGS. The CDR3 spells CALGEGSLSLRSVADKLIF. CDR3 DNA: TGTGCTCTTGGGGAAGGTAGTCTGTCCCTTAGGTCTGTAGCCGATAAACTCATCTTT.

This clone was picked up a small number of times. This chain connects TRDV1 to TRDJ1; 7 nucleotides line up with TRDD3. Trimming at V came to 0 bases and at J to 0 bases, leaving 19 bases not matched to a gene. The CDR3 sequence is 21 residues long. Germline CDR1 TSWWSYY, CDR2 QGS. The CDR3 DNA sequence: TGTGCTCTTGGGGAACTACCGTGTATCTACCTGGGGGCCGCGTACACCGATAAACTCATCTTT. Protein: CALGELPCIYLGAAYTDKLIF.

This rearrangement joins TRDV1 to TRDJ1; 8 bases are shared with TRDD3. V shed 2 bases, J shed 5 bases, and the junction held 16 bases outside the gene matches. The CDR3 sequence is 18 residues long. The germline V gene encodes CDR1 TSWWSYY and CDR2 QGS. For the CDR3, the DNA is TGTGCTCTTGGGGAAACCGCCGCCATGTACTGGGGGGCTGATAAACTCATCTTT. Protein: CALGETAAMYWGADKLIF.

This sequence joins TRDV1 and TRDJ1, with 11 bases fitting TRDD3. This CDR3 spans 22 amino acids. Germline values: CDR1 TSWWSYY, CDR2 QGS. The trim removed 0 bases at V and 0 bases at J, leaving 18 bases unmatched. In nucleotides, the CDR3 is TGTGCTCTTGGGGAACTGGGGCGGTACTGGGGGATAATGGGGCTGGACACCGATAAACTCATCTTT. Encoded protein: CALGELGRYWGIMGLDTDKLIF.

This clone was found a few times. V usage is TRDV1 and J usage is TRDJ1, with D possibly being TRDD3 (6 bases). This CDR3 has 19 residues. From germline, CDR1 is TSWWSYY and CDR2 QGS. Trimming removed 1 base from V and 1 base from J, with 22 bases in between. The CDR3 loop reads CALGEPGQRGDPRTDKLIF. DNA of the CDR3: TGTGCTCTTGGGGAACCGGGACAAAGGGGGGACCCTCGCACCGATAAACTCATCTTT.

The table lists this clone with a count of one. V gene TRDV1 combines with J gene TRDJ1; D is possibly TRDD2 or TRDD3 (5 bases each). V was cut by 1 base and J by 3 bases, with 36 bases left in between. CDR3 length: 23 amino acids. Germline V lookup: CDR1 TSWWSYY, CDR2 QGS. The CDR3 coding sequence is TGTGCTCTTGGGGAACCCCCACCCTACACGGGATCATTTCGGCAGCCTTACCCCGATAAACTCATCTTT. As protein: CALGEPPPYTGSFRQPYPDKLIF.

Regarding this clone: Other DNA sequences of this sample code for an identical CDR3. This chain uses TRDV1 with TRDJ1; perhaps TRDD2 as D (5 bases). Germline V gene data show CDR1 as TSWWSYY and CDR2 as QGS. The CDR3 has 14 amino acids. Trimming shortened V by 5 bases and J by 8 bases, and 18 bases separated the two germline ends. CDR3 coding DNA: TGTGCTCTTGGGCTACGAGGGCTTCCGTTAAAACTCATCTTT. The encoded protein is CALGLRGLPLKLIF.

This clone came up a few times. The chain links TRDV1 to TRDJ1; TRDD3 matches 7 bases. CDR1 is TSWWSYY, CDR2 QGS, per germline. The CDR3 covers 20 residues. J lost 0 bases, V lost 0 bases, and 16 bases had no gene match. The CDR3 reads CALGELGSRTGEIYTDKLIF. CDR3 DNA sequence: TGTGCTCTTGGGGAACTTGGGTCACGTACTGGGGAGATCTACACCGATAAACTCATCTTT.

This clone was counted a few times. The V call is TRDV1, the J call TRDJ1; D uncertain. Trimming left V 2 bases short and J 0 bases short, with 16 bases between. Per the germline V gene, CDR1 is TSWWSYY and CDR2 is QGS. The CDR3 loop spans 17 amino acids. The CDR3 region is CALGEVGPSAYTDKLIF. DNA for the CDR3: TGTGCTCTTGGGGAAGTAGGTCCCTCAGCGTACACCGATAAACTCATCTTT.

The V gene is TRDV1, the J gene TRDJ2; D possibly corresponds to TRDD2 (9 bases). The CDR3 loop spans 19 amino acids. Between the trimmed V and J ends, which lost 3 bases and 4 bases, there was a span of 24 bases. Germline-derived CDR1 and CDR2 are TSWWSYY and QGS. The DNA for the CDR3 is TGTGCTCTTGGGGACCCTTCCTACGCACTGGGGGGTTCGACAGCACAACTCTTCTTT. It codes for CALGDPSYALGGSTAQLFF.

This clone turned up a few times. The chain links TRDV1 to TRDJ1, with D possibly TRDD3 on 6 matching bases. The germline V gene has CDR1 TSWWSYY and CDR2 QGS. V shed 1 base and J shed 0 bases, with 15 bases lying between them. The CDR3 is made up of 17 amino acids. The CDR3 bases are TGTGCTCTTGGGGAACGATCCCTTACTGGGTACACCGATAAACTCATCTTT. Residues: CALGERSLTGYTDKLIF.

This clone was detected only a few times. This rearrangement joins TRDV1 to TRDJ1; D possibly corresponds to TRDD2 (8 bases). V was pared by 5 bases and J by 4 bases, with 41 bases between. CDR3 length: 23 amino acids. The germline CDR1 and CDR2 sequences are TSWWSYY and QGS. The CDR3 loop reads CALGNGDFLRVPRTGEKSDKLIF. The CDR3 DNA is TGTGCTCTTGGGAACGGGGACTTCCTACGGGTCCCCCGTACTGGGGAGAAGAGCGATAAACTCATCTTT.

J is TRDJ1 and V is TRDV1, with no clear D. This CDR3 is 16 amino acids long. The germline V and J ends were trimmed by 3 bases and 1 base, with 15 bases remaining between them. Germline CDR1 reads TSWWSYY; CDR2 reads QGS. The CDR3 DNA sequence: TGTGCTCTTGGGGATCGACTTTCCGCCGGCACCGATAAACTCATCTTT. It yields the protein CALGDRLSAGTDKLIF.

There are a few counts of this clone. The chain recombines TRDV3 with TRDJ1; 11 nucleotides line up with TRDD3. The CDR3 loop spans 16 amino acids. Unmatched junction bases numbered 11, after V lost 3 bases and J lost 2 bases. Germline CDR1 reads TVYSNPD; CDR2 reads GDNSRS (reference sequence). The CDR3 region is CAFPWGIRLGTDKLIF. For the CDR3, the DNA is TGTGCCTTCCCTTGGGGGATACGCCTAGGGACCGATAAACTCATCTTT.

This clone showed up just a few times. V and J are TRDV1 and TRDJ1; D perhaps matches TRDD3 (5 bases). This CDR3 comprises 15 residues. The V gene lost 1 base and the J gene lost 1 base, with 10 bases spanning the gap. CDR1 and CDR2 from the germline V gene are TSWWSYY and QGS. The CDR3 nucleotides are TGTGCTCTTGGGGAACGGGAGGGATCCACCGATAAACTCATCTTT. Translating it yields CALGEREGSTDKLIF.

The chain is built from TRDV1 and TRDJ1; 13 positions agree with TRDD3. Germline assignment: CDR1 TSWWSYY and CDR2 QGS. The CDR3 totals 19 residues. V was pared by 1 base and J by 0 bases, with 8 bases of the junction left unmatched. For the CDR3, the DNA is TGTGCTCTTGGGGAACAAAACTGGGGGATACGAAAGTACACCGATAAACTCATCTTT. This gives the protein CALGEQNWGIRKYTDKLIF.

The chain carries TRDV1 and TRDJ1, with 8 bases lining up with TRDD2. V lost 4 bases, J lost 4 bases, and 8 bases stayed unmatched. CDR3 length: 15 residues. From germline, CDR1 is TSWWSYY and CDR2 QGS. CDR3 protein: CALGVPFLNGDKLIF. The CDR3 coding sequence is TGTGCTCTTGGGGTCCCCTTCCTAAATGGCGATAAACTCATCTTT.

This clone was seen only a few times. The V call is TRDV1, the J call TRDJ1, with 11 bases matching TRDD3. This CDR3 is 19 amino acids long. J lost 11 bases, V lost 4 bases, and 24 bases had no gene match. Germline-derived CDR1 and CDR2 are TSWWSYY and QGS. The CDR3 nucleotides read TGTGCTCTTGGGGTTTCCGGGGCTACGACGCTGGGGGATACAAGGGCCCTCATCTTT. It translates to CALGVSGATTLGDTRALIF.

This clone came up a few times. V usage is TRDV1 and J usage is TRDJ1, with D perhaps being TRDD2 or TRDD3 (7 bases each). Trimming shortened V by 2 bases and J by 7 bases, and 26 bases separated the two germline ends. The CDR3 is made up of 18 amino acids. Germline CDR1 is TSWWSYY and CDR2 is QGS. For the CDR3, the DNA is TGTGCTCTTGGGGAATGGTTTCCTACGTCGGGGGATTGGAGTAAACTCATCTTT. This gives the protein CALGEWFPTSGDWSKLIF.

V usage is TRDV1 and J usage is TRDJ1, with D maybe TRDD3 (5 bases). CDR1 and CDR2 (germline): TSWWSYY, QGS. V shed 0 bases and J shed 0 bases, with 32 bases lying between them. The CDR3 is 23 residues long. CDR3 sequence reads: CALGELSDSGDPNRGAYTDKLIF. The CDR3 coding sequence is TGTGCTCTTGGGGAACTCTCTGATTCCGGGGACCCAAACCGGGGCGCGTACACCGATAAACTCATCTTT.

Comments on this clone: One end of the junction fails to match germline, which may point to a read error. J is TRDJ1 and V is TRDV2, with TRDD3 matching over 12 bases. Germline CDR1 is GEAIGNYY and CDR2 is EKD. This CDR3 spans 17 amino acids. CDR3 nucleotides: TGTGCCTATGACACCAACTGGGGGATACAAGAGACCGATAAACTCATCTTT. Its protein product is CAYDTNWGIQETDKLIF.

V and J are TRDV1 and TRDJ1; 11 bases match TRDD3. There are 20 residues in the CDR3. Germline V gives CDR1 TSWWSYY, CDR2 QGS. V dropped 6 bases and J dropped 0; count of bases not matched to a gene: 18. The CDR3 loop reads CALGAPMGDTPGRDTDKLIF. The CDR3 coding sequence is TGTGCTCTTGGAGCACCTATGGGGGATACGCCTGGTAGGGACACCGATAAACTCATCTTT.

About this clone: The sample carries other DNA sequences with the same CDR3. The rearrangement joins TRDV1 to TRDJ1; D call uncertain. Trimming took off 1 base at V and 8 bases at J, with 26 bases between the two ends. Germline assignment: CDR1 TSWWSYY and CDR2 QGS. The CDR3 is 18 residues long. This CDR3 reads CALGERPPRFGLRLKLIF. Written as DNA, the CDR3 is TGTGCTCTTGGGGAACGCCCCCCCCGTTTCGGGCTTCGACTGAAACTCATCTTT.

V usage is TRDV1 and J usage is TRDJ1; 8 bases match TRDD3. J lost 4 bases, V lost 2 bases, and 18 bases had no gene match. The CDR3 runs 19 residues. Germline CDR1 and CDR2: TSWWSYY and QGS. As DNA, the CDR3 is TGTGCTCTTGGGGAATGCGCTTACATATGGGGGATCCGGTTCGATAAACTCATCTTT. Translated: CALGECAYIWGIRFDKLIF.

V is TRDV1 and J is TRDJ1, with 7 bases lining up with TRDD3. V was clipped by 1 base and J by 5 bases; unmatched bases: 19. The CDR3 spans 19 residues. Germline V gives CDR1 TSWWSYY, CDR2 QGS. This CDR3 reads CALGEPYKGRTGEWDKLIF. The CDR3, as DNA: TGTGCTCTTGGGGAACCATACAAGGGCCGTACTGGGGAGTGGGATAAACTCATCTTT.